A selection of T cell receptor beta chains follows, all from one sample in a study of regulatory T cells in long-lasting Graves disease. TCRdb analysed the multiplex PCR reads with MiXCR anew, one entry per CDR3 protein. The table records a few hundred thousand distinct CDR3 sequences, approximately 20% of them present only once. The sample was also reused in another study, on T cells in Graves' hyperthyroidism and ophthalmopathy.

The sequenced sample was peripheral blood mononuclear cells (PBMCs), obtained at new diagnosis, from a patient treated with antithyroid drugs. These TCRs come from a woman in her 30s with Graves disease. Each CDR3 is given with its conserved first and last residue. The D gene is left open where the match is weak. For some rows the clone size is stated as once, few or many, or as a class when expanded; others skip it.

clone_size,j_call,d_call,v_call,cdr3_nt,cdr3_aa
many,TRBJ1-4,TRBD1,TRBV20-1,TGCAGTGCTATATCGACAGGGGGGATAGAAAAACTGTTTTTT,CSAISTGGIEKLFF
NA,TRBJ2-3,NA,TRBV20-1,TGCAGTGCTAGAGATCCGGGTAGCGGGGGACAGGCAGATACGCAGTATTTT,CSARDPGSGGQADTQYF
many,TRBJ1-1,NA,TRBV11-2,TGTGCCAGCGTGGCAGGGCGAGACACTGAAGCTTTCTTT,CASVAGRDTEAFF
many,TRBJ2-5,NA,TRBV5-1,TGCGCCAGCAGCTTCGAGCAAGAGACCCAGTACTTC,CASSFEQETQYF
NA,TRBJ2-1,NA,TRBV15,TGTGCCACCAGCCTAGGGGAGGGGGCCGACAATGAGCAGTTCTTC,CATSLGEGADNEQFF
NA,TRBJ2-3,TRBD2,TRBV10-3,TGTGCCATCAGTGAGTCACTAGCGGGAGGAGGAGGTACGCAGTATTTT,CAISESLAGGGGTQYF
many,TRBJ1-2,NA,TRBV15,TGTGCCACCAGCAGTGGATCGGGGGATGGCTACACCTTC,CATSSGSGDGYTF
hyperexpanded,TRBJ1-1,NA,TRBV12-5,TGTGCTACCCTCGCTCTATGTTGGGGAATGAACACTGAAGCTTTCTTT,CATLALCWGMNTEAFF
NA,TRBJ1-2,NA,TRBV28,TGTGCCAGCAGTTTTCAGGCCTATGGCTACACCTTC,CASSFQAYGYTF
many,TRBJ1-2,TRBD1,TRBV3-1,TGTGCCAGCAGCCAAATGGGACAGGGCAATGGCTACACCTTC,CASSQMGQGNGYTF
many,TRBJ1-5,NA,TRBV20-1,TGCAGTGCCCAGGGCGGTGGTGGCAATCAGCCCCAGCATTTT,CSAQGGGGNQPQHF
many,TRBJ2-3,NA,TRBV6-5,TGTGCCAGCAGTTATCAGGGGCTTGGGGGCACAGATACGCAGTATTTT,CASSYQGLGGTDTQYF
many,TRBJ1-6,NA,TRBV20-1,TGCAGTGCTGGGATTTCGGGTGAAAATTCACCCCTCCACTTT,CSAGISGENSPLHF
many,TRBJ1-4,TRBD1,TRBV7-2,TGTGCCAGCAGCTCGGACAGGAATGAAAAACTGTTTTTT,CASSSDRNEKLFF
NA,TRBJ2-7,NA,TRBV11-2,TGTGCCAGCAGCTATTCTCGGGACGGCGAGCAGTACTTC,CASSYSRDGEQYF
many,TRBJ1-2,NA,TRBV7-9,TGTGCCAGCACCATAGGGGGGACTAACTATGGCTACACCTTC,CASTIGGTNYGYTF
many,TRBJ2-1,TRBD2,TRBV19,TGTGCCAGTAGTATGGGGGGGGTCTCCTACAATGAGCAGTTCTTC,CASSMGGVSYNEQFF
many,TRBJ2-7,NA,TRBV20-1,TGCAGTGCTAGGTCCGCGGGGTACGAGCAGTACTTC,CSARSAGYEQYF
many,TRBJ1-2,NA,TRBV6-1,TGTGCCAGCAGTGAGAACGCCCTTCATGGCTACACCTTC,CASSENALHGYTF
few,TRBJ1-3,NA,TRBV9,TGTGCCAGCAGCGTCACAGTGTCTGGAAACACCATGTATTTT,CASSVTVSGNTMYF
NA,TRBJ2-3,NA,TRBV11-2,TGTGCCAGCAGCACAATATGGCTGGGGACAGATACGCAGTATTTT,CASSTIWLGTDTQYF
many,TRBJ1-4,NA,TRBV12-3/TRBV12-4,TGTGCCAGCTGGGGGGGCGCAACTAATGAAAAACTGTTTTTT,CASWGGATNEKLFF
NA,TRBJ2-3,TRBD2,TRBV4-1,TGCGCCAGCAGCCAAGGACTAGCGGGGGGGGGTGCAGATACGCAGTATTTT,CASSQGLAGGGADTQYF
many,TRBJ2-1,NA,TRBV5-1,TGCGCCAGCAGCTATACCTACAATGAGCAGTTCTTC,CASSYTYNEQFF
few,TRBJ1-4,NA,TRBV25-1,TGTGCCAGCAGTGTCGGGGCTGGTCTGGGCAAAACCCTGTTTTTT,CASSVGAGLGKTLFF
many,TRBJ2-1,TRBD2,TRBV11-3,TGTGCCAGCAGCTCCGGGACTAGTATTAACGATGAGCAGTTCTTC,CASSSGTSINDEQFF
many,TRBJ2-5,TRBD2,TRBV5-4,TGTGCCAGCAGCCTGCGACAGACTAGCTACGAGACCCAGTACTTC,CASSLRQTSYETQYF
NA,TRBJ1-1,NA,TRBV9,TGTGCCAGCAGCGTAGGATGGGTGAACACTGAAGCTTTCTTT,CASSVGWVNTEAFF
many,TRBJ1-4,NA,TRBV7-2,TGTGCCAGCAGCTCCCCCGTCGACCAAGCAACTAATGAAAAACTGTTTTTT,CASSSPVDQATNEKLFF
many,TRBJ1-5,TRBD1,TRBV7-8,TGTGCCAGCAGCTTAGGGACAGGGGGCATGAGCAATCAGCCCCAGCATTTT,CASSLGTGGMSNQPQHF
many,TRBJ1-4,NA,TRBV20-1,TGCAGTGCTAGACCCCGCGCTAATGAAAAACTGTTTTTT,CSARPRANEKLFF
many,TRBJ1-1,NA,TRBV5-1,TGCGCCAGCAGCTTGAGGACAACCATGAACACTGAAGCTTTCTTT,CASSLRTTMNTEAFF
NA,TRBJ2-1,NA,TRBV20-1,TGCAGTGCTAGAGATCAACCGGCTGGCGGGTACAATGAGCAGTTCTTC,CSARDQPAGGYNEQFF
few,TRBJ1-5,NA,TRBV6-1,TGTGCCAGCAGCTCTATACCCCCCCAGGGGCAGCCCCAGCATTTT,CASSSIPPQGQPQHF
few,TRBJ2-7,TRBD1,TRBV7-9,TGTGCCAGCAGCGGGACAGTAAGCTCCTACGAGCAGTACTTC,CASSGTVSSYEQYF
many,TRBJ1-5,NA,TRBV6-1,TGTGCCAGCAGTCACCCTCCCGACAGGCGAAATCAGCCCCAGCATTTT,CASSHPPDRRNQPQHF
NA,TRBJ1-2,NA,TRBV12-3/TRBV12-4,TGTGCCAGCAGTTTAGGGTCGGCGGGGGCCGCCTATGGCTACACCTTC,CASSLGSAGAAYGYTF
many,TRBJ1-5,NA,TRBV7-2,TGTGCCAGCAGCCCGGAGGGCCCTGGGGTGAAGCAGCCCCAGCATTTT,CASSPEGPGVKQPQHF
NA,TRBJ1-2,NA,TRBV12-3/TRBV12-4,TGTGCCAGCAGTTCCCGGGAGGGCTTTGGCTACACCTTC,CASSSREGFGYTF
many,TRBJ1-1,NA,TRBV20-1,TGCAGTGCTAGAGATATCCAGGCGCTCGGAGCTTTCTTT,CSARDIQALGAFF
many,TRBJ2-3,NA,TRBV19,TGTGCCAGTAGTATGGCAGATACAGATACGCAGTATTTT,CASSMADTDTQYF
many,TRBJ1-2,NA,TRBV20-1,TGCAGTCCCCCGGGGCCCTATGGCTACACCTTC,CSPPGPYGYTF
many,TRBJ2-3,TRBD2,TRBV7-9,TGTGCCAGCAGCCCTCTTAGGATGCGGGGGACCACAGATACGCAGTATTTT,CASSPLRMRGTTDTQYF
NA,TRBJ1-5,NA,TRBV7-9,TGTGCCAGCAGCTTAGGGACTTATCAGCCCCAGCATTTT,CASSLGTYQPQHF
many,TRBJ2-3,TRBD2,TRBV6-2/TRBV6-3,TGTGCCAGCAGTTACTATGGACTAGCAGATACAGATACGCAGTATTTT,CASSYYGLADTDTQYF
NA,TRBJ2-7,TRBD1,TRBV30,TGTGCCTGGAGTCGAGGACAGGGGGCATACGAGCAGTACTTC,CAWSRGQGAYEQYF
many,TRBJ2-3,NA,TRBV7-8,TGTGCCAGCAGCTTAGCGGGGTTAGCGGCCCTAGATACGCAGTATTTT,CASSLAGLAALDTQYF
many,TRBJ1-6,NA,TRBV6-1,TGTGCCAGCAGTGAAGGGGGGCCCACCCACTTT,CASSEGGPTHF